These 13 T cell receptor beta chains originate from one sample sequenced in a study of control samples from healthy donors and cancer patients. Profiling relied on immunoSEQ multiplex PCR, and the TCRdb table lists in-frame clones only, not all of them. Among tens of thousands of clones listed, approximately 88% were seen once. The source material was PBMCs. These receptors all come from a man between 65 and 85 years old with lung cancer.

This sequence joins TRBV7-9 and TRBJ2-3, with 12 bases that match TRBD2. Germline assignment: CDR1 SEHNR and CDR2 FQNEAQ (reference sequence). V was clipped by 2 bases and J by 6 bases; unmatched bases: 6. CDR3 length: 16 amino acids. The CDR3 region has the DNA TGTGCCAGCAGCTTACTCCTAGCGGGGGGGCCGGATACGCAGTATTTT. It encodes CASSLLLAGGPDTQYF.

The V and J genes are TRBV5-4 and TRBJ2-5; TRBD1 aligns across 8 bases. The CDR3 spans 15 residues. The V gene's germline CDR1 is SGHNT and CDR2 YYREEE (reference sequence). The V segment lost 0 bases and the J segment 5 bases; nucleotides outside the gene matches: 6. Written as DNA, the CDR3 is TGTGCCAGCAGCTTGGAGGACAGGGAAGGGGAGACCCAGTACTTC. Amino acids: CASSLEDREGETQYF.

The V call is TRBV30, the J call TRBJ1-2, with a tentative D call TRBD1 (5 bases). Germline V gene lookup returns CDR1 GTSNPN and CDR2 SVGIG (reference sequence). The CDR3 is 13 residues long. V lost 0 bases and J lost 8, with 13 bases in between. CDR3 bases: TGTGCCTGGAGTGTAGCAGGGAAGTCCGGCTACACCTTC. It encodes CAWSVAGKSGYTF.

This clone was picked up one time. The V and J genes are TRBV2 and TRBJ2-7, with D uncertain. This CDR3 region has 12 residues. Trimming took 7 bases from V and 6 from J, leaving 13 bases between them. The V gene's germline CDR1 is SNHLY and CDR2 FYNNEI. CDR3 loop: CASKFSETEQYF. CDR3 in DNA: TGTGCCAGCAAATTCTCCGAGACCGAGCAGTACTTC.

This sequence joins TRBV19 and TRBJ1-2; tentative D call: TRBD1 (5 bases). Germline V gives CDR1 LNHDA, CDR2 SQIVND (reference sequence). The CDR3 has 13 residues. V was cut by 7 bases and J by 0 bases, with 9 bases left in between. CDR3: CASIGTTNYGYTF. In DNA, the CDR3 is TGTGCCAGTATAGGGACGACTAACTATGGCTACACCTTC.

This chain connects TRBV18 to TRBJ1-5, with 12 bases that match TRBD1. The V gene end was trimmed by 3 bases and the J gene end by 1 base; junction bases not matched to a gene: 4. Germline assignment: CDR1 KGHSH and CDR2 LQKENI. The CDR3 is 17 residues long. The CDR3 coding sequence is TGTGCCAGCTCACCTGGGACAGGGGGCGTCAGCAATCAGCCCCAGCATTTT. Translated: CASSPGTGGVSNQPQHF.

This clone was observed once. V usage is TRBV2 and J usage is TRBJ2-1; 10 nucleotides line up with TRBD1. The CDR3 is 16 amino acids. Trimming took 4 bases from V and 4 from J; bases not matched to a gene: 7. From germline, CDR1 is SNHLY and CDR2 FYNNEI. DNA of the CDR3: TGTGCCAGCAGTGTCTTCGGGACAGGGGTTTACAATGAGCAGTTCTTC. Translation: CASSVFGTGVYNEQFF.

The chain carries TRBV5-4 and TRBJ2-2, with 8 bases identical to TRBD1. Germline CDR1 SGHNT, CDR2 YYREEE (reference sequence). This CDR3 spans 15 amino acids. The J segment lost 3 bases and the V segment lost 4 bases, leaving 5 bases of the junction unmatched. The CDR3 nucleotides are TGTGCCAGCAGCCCGGACAGGGTCGACACCGGGGAGCTGTTTTTT. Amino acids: CASSPDRVDTGELFF.

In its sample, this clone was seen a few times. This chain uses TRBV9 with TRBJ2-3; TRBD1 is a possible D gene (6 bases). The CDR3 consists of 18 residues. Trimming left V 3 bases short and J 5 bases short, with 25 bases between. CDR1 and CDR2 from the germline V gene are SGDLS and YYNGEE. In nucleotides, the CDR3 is TGTGCCAGCAGCGCTCGAGGCCGTTTAGGGCAGGGGAAAGATACGCAGTATTTT. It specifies CASSARGRLGQGKDTQYF. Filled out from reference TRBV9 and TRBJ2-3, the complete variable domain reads DSGVTQTPKHLITATGQRVTLRCSPRSGDLSVYWYQQSLDQGLQFLIQYYNGEERAKGNILERFSAQQFPDLHSELNLSSLELGDSALYFCASSARGRLGQGKDTQYFGPGTRLTVL.

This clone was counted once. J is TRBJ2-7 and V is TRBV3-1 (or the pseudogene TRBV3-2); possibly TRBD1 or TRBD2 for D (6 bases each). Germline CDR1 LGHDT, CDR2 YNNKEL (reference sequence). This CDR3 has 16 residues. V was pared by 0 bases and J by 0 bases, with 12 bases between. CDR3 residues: CASSQDTGARSYEQYF. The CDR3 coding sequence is TGTGCCAGCAGCCAAGACACGGGGGCCCGCTCCTACGAGCAGTACTTC.

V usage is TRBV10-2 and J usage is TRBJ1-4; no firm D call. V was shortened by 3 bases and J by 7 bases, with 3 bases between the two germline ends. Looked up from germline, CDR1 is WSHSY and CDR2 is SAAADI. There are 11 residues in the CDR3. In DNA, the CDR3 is TGCGCCAGCAGTGAAAGTGAAAAACTGTTTTTT. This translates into CASSESEKLFF.

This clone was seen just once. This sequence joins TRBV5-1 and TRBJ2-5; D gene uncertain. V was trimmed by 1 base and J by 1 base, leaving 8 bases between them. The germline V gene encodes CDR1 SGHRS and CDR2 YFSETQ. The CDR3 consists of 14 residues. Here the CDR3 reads CASSLRETQETQYF. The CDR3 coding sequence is TGCGCCAGCAGCTTGCGAGAAACCCAAGAGACCCAGTACTTC.

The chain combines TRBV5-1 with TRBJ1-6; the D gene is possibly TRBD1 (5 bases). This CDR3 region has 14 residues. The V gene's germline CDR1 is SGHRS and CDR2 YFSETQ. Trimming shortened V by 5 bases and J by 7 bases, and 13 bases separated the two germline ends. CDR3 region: CASRPTGENSPLHF. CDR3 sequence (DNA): TGCGCCAGCAGGCCAACGGGGGAGAATTCACCCCTCCACTTT.